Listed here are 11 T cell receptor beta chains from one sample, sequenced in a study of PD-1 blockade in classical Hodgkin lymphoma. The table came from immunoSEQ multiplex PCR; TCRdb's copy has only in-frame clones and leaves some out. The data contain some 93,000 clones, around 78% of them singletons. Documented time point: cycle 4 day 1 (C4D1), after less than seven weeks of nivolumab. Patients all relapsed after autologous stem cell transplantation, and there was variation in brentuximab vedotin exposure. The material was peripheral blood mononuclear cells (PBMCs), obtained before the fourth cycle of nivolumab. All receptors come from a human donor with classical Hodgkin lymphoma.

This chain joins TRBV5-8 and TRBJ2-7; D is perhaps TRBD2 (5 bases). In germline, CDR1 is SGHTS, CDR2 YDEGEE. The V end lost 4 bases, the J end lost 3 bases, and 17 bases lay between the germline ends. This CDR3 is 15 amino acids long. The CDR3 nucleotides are TGTGCCAGCAGCCCGGCGGGTGCAGTCCGCTACGAGCAGTACTTC. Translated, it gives CASSPAGAVRYEQYF. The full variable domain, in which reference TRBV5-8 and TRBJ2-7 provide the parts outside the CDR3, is EAGVTQSPTHLIKTRGQQATLRCSPISGHTSVYWYQQALGLGLQFLLWYDEGEERNRGNFPPRFSGRQFPNYSSELNVNALELEDSALYLCASSPAGAVRYEQYFGPGTRLTVT.

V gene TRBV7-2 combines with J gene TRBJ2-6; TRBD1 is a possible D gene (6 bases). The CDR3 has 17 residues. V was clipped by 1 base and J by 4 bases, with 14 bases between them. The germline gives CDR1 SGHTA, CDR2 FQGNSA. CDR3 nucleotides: TGTGCCAGCAGCTTAGTCCACAGGGTATCCGGGGCCAACGTCCTGACTTTC. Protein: CASSLVHRVSGANVLTF.

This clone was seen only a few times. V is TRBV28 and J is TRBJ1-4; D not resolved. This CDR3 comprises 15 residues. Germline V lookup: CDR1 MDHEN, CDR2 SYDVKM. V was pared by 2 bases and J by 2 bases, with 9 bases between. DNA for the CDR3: TGTGCCAGCAGTTTAAGGGCCTCCACTAATGAAAAACTGTTTTTT. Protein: CASSLRASTNEKLFF.

CDR3 region: CASSLTWGQDYEQYF. CDR3 in DNA: TGTGCCAGCAGCTTAACGTGGGGACAGGACTACGAGCAGTACTTC. The chain has TRBV7-2 and TRBJ2-7, with 8 bases fitting TRBD1. V lost 2 bases and J lost 3; bases outside the gene matches: 6. Looked up from germline, CDR1 is SGHTA and CDR2 is FQGNSA. This CDR3 is 15 amino acids long.

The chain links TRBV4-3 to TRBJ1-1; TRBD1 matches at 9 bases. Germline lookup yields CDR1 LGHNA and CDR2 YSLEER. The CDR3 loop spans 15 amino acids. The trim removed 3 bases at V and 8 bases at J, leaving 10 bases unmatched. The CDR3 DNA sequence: TGCGCCAGCAGCCACCAGGACAGGGGCACTTTGGAAGCTTTCTTT. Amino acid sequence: CASSHQDRGTLEAFF.

The CDR3: CASSPPGGDKGADTQYF. CDR3 nucleotide sequence: TGTGCCAGCAGCCCGCCCGGAGGCGACAAAGGCGCAGATACGCAGTATTTT. The chain employs TRBV5-4 and TRBJ2-3; D possibly corresponds to TRBD2 (5 bases). Trimming removed 4 bases from V and 4 bases from J, with 22 bases in between. The CDR3 contains 17 residues. CDR1 and CDR2 (germline): SGHNT, YYREEE (reference sequence).

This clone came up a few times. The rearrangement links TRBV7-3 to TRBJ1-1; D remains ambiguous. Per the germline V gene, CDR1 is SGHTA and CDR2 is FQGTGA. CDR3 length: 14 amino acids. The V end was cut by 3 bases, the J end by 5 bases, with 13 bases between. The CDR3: CASSLSGSGTEAFF. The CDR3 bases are TGTGCCAGCAGCTTGAGCGGGTCGGGGACTGAAGCTTTCTTT.

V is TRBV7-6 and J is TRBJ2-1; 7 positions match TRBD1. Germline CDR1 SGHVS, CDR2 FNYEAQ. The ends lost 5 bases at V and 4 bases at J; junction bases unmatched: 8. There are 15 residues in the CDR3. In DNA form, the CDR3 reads TGTGCCAGCAGCCCCGGGACAGAGCTTTACAATGAGCAGTTCTTC. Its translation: CASSPGTELYNEQFF.

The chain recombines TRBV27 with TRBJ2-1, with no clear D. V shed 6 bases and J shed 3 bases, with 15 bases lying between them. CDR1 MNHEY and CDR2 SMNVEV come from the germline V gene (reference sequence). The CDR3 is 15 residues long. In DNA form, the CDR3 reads TGTGCCAGCAGCTCGTTTTTGGGCAACTACAATGAGCAGTTCTTC. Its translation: CASSSFLGNYNEQFF.

The CDR3: CASSLAYGAGYNEQFF. The DNA of the CDR3 is TGCGCCAGCAGCTTGGCTTACGGGGCCGGCTACAATGAGCAGTTCTTC. This chain uses TRBV5-1 with TRBJ2-1; D may match TRBD1 or TRBD2 (5 bases each). V was shortened by 0 bases and J by 3 bases, with 13 bases between the two germline ends. CDR1 is SGHRS and CDR2 is YFSETQ in the germline V gene. The CDR3 spans 16 residues.

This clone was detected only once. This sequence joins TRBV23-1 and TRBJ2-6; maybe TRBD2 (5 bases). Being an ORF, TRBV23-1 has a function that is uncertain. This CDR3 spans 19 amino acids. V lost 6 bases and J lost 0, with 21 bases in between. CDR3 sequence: CASSRWAGLYRSGANVLTF. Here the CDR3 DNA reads TGCGCCAGCAGCCGCTGGGCCGGACTTTACCGCTCTGGGGCCAACGTCCTGACTTTC.